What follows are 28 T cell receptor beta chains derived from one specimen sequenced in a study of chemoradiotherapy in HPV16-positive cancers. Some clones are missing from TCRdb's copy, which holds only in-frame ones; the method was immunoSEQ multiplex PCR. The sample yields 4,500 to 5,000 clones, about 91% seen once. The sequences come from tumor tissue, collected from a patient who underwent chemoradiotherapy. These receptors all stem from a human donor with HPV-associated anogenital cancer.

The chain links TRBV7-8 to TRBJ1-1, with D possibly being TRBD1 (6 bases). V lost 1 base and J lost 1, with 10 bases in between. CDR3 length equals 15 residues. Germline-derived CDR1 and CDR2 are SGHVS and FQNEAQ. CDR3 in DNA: TGTGCCAGCAGCTTAGAGACAGGAAGGAACACTGAAGCTTTCTTT. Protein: CASSLETGRNTEAFF.

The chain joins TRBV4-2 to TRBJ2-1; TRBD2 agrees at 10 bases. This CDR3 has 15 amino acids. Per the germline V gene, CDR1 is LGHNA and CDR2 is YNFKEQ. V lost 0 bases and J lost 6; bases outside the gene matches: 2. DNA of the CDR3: TGTGCCAGCAGCCAAGAAGCGGGAGGGCCCAATGAGCAGTTCTTC. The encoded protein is CASSQEAGGPNEQFF.

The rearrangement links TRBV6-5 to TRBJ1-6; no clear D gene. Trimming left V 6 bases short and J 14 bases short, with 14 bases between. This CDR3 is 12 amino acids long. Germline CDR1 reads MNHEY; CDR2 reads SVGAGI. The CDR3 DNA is TGTGCCAGCAGCCCGCCCCTTGGGGCCCTCCACTTT. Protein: CASSPPLGALHF.

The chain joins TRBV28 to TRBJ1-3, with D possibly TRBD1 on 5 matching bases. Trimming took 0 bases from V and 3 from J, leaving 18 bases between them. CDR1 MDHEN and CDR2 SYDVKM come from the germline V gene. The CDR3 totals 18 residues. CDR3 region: CASSLWEGGRGFGNTIYF. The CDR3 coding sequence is TGTGCCAGCAGTTTATGGGAGGGCGGAAGGGGCTTTGGAAACACCATATATTTT.

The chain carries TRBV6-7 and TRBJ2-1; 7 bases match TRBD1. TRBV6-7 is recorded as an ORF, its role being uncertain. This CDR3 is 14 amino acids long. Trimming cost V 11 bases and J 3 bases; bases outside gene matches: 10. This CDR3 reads CAGGRDSYYNEQFF. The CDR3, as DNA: TGTGCCGGAGGCCGGGACAGCTACTACAATGAGCAGTTCTTC.

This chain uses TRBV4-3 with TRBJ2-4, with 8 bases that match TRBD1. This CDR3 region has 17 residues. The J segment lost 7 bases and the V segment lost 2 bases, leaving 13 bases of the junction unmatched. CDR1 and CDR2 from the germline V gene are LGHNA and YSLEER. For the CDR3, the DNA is TGCGCCAGCAGCCAAAATCCGACGTCCCGGGACAGGAACATTCAGTACTTC. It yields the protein CASSQNPTSRDRNIQYF.

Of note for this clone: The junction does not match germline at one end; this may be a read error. The CDR3 DNA follows: TGTGCCAGCAGCCTGGGACTAGCGGGAGGGACCCACTTC. It encodes CASSLGLAGGTHF. The V gene is TRBV7-2, the J gene TRBJ2-7; TRBD2 agrees at 16 bases. Germline V gene data show CDR1 as SGHTA and CDR2 as FQGNSA. CDR3 length: 13 residues.

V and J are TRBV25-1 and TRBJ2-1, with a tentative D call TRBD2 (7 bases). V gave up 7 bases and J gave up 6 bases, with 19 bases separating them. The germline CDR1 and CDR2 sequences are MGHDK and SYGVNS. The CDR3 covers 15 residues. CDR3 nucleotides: TGTGCCAGCACCGAGGGGGGGCAAACAGGCAATGAGCAGTTCTTC. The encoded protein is CASTEGGQTGNEQFF.

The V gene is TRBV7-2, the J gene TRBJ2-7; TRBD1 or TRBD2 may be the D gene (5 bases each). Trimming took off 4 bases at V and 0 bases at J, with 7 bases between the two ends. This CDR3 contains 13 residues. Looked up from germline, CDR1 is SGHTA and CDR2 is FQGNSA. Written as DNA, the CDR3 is TGTGCCAGCAGCTCGGGGCCCTCCTACGAGCAGTACTTC. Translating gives CASSSGPSYEQYF.

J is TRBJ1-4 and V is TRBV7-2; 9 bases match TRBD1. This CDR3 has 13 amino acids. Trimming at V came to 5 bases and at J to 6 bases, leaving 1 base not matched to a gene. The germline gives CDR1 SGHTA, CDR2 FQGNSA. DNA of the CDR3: TGTGCCAGCAGCCGGGACAGGGATGAAAAACTGTTTTTT. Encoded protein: CASSRDRDEKLFF.

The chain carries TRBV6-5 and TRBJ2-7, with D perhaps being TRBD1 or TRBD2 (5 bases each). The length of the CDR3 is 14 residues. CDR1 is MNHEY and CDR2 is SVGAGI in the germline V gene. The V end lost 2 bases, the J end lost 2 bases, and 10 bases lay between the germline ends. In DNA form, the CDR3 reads TGTGCCAGCAGTTACCGCCGGGGCCCCTACGAGCAGTACTTC. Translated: CASSYRRGPYEQYF.

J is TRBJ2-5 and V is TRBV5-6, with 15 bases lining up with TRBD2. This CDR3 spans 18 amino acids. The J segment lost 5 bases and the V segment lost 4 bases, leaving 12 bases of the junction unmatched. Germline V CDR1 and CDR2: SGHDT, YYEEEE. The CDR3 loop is CASSPQGTSGGYGETQYF. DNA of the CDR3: TGTGCCAGCAGCCCCCAGGGGACTAGCGGGGGGTACGGGGAGACCCAGTACTTC.

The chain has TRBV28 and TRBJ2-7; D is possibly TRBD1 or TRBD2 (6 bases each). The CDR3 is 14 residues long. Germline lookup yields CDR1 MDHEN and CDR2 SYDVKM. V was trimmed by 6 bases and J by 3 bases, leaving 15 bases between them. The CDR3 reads CASRRGAGGYEQYF. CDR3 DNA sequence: TGTGCCAGCAGGAGGGGGGCCGGGGGCTACGAGCAGTACTTC.

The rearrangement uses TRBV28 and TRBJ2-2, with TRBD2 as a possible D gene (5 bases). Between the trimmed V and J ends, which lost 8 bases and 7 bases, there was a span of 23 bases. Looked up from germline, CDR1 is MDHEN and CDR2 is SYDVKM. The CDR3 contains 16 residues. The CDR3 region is CASGSLDRRFSGELFF. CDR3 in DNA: TGTGCCAGCGGGTCTCTGGACCGGAGGTTTAGCGGGGAGCTGTTTTTT. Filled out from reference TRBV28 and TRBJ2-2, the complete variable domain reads DVKVTQSSRYLVKRTGEKVFLECVQDMDHENMFWYRQDPGLGLRLIYFSYDVKMKEKGDIPEGYSVSREKKERFSLILESASTNQTSMYLCASGSLDRRFSGELFFGEGSRLTVL.

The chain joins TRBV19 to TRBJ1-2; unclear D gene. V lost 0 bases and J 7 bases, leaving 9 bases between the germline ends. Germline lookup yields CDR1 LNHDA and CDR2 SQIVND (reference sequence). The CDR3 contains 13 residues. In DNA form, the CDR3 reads TGTGCCAGTAGTATAGAACAGCATGCTGGCTACACCTTC. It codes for CASSIEQHAGYTF.

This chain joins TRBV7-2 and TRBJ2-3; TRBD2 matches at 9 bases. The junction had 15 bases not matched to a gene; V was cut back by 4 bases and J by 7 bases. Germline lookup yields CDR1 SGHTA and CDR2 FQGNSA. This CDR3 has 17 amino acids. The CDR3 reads CASSSAMGGGAGYTQYF. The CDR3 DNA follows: TGTGCCAGCAGCTCCGCGATGGGCGGGGGGGCGGGGTATACGCAGTATTTT.

CDR3 region: CASSTGQGSYGYTF. CDR3 DNA: TGTGCCAGCAGTACAGGACAGGGAAGCTATGGCTACACCTTC. The V and J genes are TRBV6-1 and TRBJ1-2; TRBD1 matches at 8 bases. This CDR3 comprises 14 residues. Trimming took 5 bases from V and 4 from J; bases not matched to a gene: 6. Germline V CDR1 and CDR2: MNHNS, SASEGT.

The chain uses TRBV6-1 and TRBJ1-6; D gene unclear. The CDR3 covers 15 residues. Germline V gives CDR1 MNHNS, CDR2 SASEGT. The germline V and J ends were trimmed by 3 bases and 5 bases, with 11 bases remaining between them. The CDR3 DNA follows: TGTGCCAGCAGTGATCGACCAGAAAATAATTCACCCCTCCACTTT. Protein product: CASSDRPENNSPLHF.

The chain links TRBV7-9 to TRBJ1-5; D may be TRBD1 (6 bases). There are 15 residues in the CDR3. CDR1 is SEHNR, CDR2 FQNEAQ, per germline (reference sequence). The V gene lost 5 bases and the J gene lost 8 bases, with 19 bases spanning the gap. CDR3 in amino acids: CASSPIGGVGKPQHF. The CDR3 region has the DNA TGTGCCAGCAGCCCGATAGGGGGGGTTGGCAAGCCCCAGCATTTT.

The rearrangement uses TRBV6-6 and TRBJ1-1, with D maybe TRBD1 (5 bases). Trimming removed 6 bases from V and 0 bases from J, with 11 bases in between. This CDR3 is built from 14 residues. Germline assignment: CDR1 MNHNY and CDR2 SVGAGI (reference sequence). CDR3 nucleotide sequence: TGTGCCAGCAGGAGACAGAGAATGAACACTGAAGCTTTCTTT. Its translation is CASRRQRMNTEAFF.

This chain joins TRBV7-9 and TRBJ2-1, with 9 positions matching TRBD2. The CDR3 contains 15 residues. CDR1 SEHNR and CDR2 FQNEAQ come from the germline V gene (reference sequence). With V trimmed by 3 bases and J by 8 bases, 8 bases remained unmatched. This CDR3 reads CASSFVPSGKDEQFF. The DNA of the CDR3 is TGTGCCAGCAGCTTTGTGCCTAGCGGGAAGGATGAGCAGTTCTTC.

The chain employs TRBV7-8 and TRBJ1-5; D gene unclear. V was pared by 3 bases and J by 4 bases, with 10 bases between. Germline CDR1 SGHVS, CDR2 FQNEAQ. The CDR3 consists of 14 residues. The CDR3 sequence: CASSFGARNQPQHF. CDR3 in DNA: TGTGCCAGCAGCTTCGGCGCTAGGAATCAGCCCCAGCATTTT.

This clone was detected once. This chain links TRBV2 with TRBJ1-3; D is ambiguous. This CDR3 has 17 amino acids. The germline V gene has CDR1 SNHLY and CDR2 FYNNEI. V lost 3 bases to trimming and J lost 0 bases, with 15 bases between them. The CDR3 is CASSDKGTRSSGNTIYF. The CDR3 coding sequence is TGTGCCAGCAGTGATAAAGGAACCAGGAGCTCTGGAAACACCATATATTTT.

CDR3: CASSFRETYNEQFF. For the CDR3, the DNA is TGTGCCAGCAGCTTCAGGGAAACCTACAATGAGCAGTTCTTC. V gene TRBV7-9 combines with J gene TRBJ2-1; D possibly corresponds to TRBD1 (5 bases). This CDR3 has 14 residues. The V end lost 3 bases, the J end lost 2 bases, and 8 bases lay between the germline ends. CDR1 is SEHNR and CDR2 is FQNEAQ in the germline V gene (reference sequence).

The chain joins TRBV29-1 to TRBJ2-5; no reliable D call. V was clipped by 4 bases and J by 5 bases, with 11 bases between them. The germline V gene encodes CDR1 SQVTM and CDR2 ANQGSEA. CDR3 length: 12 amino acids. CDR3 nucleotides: TGCAGCGTTGGCCTGGGCACGGAGACCCAGTACTTC. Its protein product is CSVGLGTETQYF.

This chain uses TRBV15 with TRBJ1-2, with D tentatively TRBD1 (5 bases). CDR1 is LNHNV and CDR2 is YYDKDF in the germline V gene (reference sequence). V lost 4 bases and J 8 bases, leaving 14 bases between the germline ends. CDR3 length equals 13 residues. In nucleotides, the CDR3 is TGTGCCACCAGCAATAGGGGAAGGTACGGCTACACCTTC. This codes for CATSNRGRYGYTF. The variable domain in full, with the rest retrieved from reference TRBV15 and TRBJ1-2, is DAMVIQNPRYQVTQFGKPVTLSCSQTLNHNVMYWYQQKSSQAPKLLFHYYDKDFNNEADTPDNFQSRRPNTSFCFLDIRSPGLGDTAMYLCATSNRGRYGYTFGSGTRLTVV.

The CDR3 sequence: CASSIGLAGPPYEQYF. The CDR3 bases are TGTGCCAGTAGTATTGGGCTAGCGGGGCCTCCCTACGAGCAGTACTTC. The chain uses TRBV19 and TRBJ2-7; TRBD2 matches 9 bases. The V and J ends lost 3 bases and 2 bases, in that order; junction bases with no gene match: 8. Germline V gene sequence: CDR1 LNHDA, CDR2 SQIVND (reference sequence). This CDR3 spans 16 amino acids.

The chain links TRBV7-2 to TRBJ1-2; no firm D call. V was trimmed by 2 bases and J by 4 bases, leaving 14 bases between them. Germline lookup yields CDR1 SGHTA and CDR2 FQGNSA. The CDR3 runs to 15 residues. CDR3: CASSLSPAEVYGYTF. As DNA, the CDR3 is TGTGCCAGCAGCTTAAGCCCCGCTGAGGTCTATGGCTACACCTTC.